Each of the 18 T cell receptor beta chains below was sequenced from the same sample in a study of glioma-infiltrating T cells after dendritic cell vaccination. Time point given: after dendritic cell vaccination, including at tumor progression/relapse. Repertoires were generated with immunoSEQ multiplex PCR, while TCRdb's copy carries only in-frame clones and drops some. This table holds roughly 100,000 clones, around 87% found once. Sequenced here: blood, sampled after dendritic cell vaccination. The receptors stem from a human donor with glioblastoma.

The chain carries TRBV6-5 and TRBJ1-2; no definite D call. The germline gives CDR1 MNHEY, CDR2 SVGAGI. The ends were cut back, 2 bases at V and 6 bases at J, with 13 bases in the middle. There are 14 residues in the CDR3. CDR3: CASSYGAEGNGYTF. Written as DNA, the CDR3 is TGTGCCAGCAGTTACGGCGCGGAGGGCAATGGCTACACCTTC.

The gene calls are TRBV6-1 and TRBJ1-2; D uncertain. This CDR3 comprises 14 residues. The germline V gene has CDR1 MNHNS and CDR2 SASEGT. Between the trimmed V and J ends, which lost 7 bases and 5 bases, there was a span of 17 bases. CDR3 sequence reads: CASTIGEDRYGYTF. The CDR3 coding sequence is TGTGCCAGCACCATCGGGGAGGACCGTTATGGCTACACCTTC.

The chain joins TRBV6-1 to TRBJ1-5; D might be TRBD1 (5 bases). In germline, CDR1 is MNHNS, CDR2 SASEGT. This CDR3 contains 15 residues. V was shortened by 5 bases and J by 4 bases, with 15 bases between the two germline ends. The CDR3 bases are TGTGCCAGCAGTTCATCCCCGACAGTAAATCAGCCCCAGCATTTT. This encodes CASSSSPTVNQPQHF.

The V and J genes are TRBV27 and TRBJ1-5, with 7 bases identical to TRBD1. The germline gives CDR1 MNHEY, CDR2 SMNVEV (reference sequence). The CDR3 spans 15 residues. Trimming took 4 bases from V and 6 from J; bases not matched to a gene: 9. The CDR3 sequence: CASSYRDPGGQPQHF. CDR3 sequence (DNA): TGTGCCAGCAGTTATAGGGACCCAGGGGGTCAGCCCCAGCATTTT.

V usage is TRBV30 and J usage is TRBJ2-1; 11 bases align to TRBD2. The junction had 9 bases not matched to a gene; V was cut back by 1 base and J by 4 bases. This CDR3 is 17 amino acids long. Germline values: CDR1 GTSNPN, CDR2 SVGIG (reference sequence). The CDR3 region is CAWSARTSGSWYNEQFF. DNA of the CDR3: TGTGCCTGGAGTGCAAGAACTAGCGGGAGTTGGTACAATGAGCAGTTCTTC.

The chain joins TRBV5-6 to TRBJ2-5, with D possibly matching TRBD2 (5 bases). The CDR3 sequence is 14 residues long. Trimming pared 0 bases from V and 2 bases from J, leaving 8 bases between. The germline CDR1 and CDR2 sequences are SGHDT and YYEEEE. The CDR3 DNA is TGTGCCAGCAGCTTGGCTGGGAGACAAGAGACCCAGTACTTC. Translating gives CASSLAGRQETQYF.

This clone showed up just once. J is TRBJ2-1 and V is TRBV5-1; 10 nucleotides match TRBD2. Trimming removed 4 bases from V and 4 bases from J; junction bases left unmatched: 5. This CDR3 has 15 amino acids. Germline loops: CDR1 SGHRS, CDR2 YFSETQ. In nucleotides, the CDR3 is TGCGCCAGCAGCATCAGGACTAGCGGATACAATGAGCAGTTCTTC. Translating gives CASSIRTSGYNEQFF. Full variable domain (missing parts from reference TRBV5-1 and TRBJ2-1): KAGVTQTPRYLIKTRGQQVTLSCSPISGHRSVSWYQQTPGQGLQFLFEYFSETQRNKGNFPGRFSGRQFSNSRSEMNVSTLELGDSALYLCASSIRTSGYNEQFFGPGTRLTVL.

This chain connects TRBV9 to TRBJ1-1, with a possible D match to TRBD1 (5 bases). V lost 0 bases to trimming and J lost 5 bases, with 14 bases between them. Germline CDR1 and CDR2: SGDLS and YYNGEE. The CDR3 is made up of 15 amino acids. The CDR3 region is CASSVGTGRQTEAFF. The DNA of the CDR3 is TGTGCCAGCAGCGTAGGCACAGGCCGTCAGACTGAAGCTTTCTTT.

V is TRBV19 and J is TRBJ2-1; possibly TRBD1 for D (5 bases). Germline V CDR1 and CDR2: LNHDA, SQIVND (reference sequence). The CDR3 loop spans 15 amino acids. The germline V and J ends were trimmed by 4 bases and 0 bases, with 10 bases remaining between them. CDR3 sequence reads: CASSRQGNSYNEQFF. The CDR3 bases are TGTGCCAGTAGTAGGCAGGGAAACTCCTACAATGAGCAGTTCTTC.

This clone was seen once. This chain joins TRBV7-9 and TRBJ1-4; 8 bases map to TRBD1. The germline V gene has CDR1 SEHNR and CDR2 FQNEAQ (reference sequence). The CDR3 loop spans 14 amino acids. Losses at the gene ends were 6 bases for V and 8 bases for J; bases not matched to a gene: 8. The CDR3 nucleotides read TGTGCCAGCAGTCCGACAGGGGAGGGAGAAAAACTGTTTTTT. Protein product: CASSPTGEGEKLFF.

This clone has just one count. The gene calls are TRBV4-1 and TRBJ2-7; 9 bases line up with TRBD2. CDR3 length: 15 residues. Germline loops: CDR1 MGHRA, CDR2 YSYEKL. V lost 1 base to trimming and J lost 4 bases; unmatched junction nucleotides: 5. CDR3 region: CASSQGLAGLYEQYF. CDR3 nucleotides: TGCGCCAGCAGCCAAGGGCTAGCGGGGTTATACGAGCAGTACTTC.

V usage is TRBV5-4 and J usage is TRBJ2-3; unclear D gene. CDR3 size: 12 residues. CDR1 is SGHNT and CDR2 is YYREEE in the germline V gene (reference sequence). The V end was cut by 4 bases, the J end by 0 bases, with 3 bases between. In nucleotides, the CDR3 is TGTGCCAGCAGCCCTAGCACAGATACGCAGTATTTT. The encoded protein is CASSPSTDTQYF.

The CDR3 sequence: CAWSVGDKVSGPVYEQYF. The CDR3 DNA sequence: TGTGCCTGGAGTGTGGGGGACAAGGTCTCAGGACCCGTCTACGAGCAGTACTTC. The J gene is TRBJ2-7, the V gene TRBV30, with D possibly matching TRBD1 (6 bases). V lost 0 bases and J lost 3, with 24 bases in between. The germline V gene has CDR1 GTSNPN and CDR2 SVGIG (reference sequence). The length of the CDR3 is 18 residues.

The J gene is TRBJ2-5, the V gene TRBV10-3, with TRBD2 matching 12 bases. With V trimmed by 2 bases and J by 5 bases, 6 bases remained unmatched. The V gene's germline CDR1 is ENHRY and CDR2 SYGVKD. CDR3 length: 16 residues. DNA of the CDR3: TGTGCCATCAGTGAGCCTACTAGCGGGAGGAAGGAGACCCAGTACTTC. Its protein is CAISEPTSGRKETQYF.

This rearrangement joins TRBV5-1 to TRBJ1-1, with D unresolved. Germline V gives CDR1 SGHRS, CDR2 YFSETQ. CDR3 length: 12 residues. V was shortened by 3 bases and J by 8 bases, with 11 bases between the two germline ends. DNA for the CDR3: TGCGCCAGCAGCTACGGGGAGGAAGAAGCTTTCTTT. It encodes CASSYGEEEAFF. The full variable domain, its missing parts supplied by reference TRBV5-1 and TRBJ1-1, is KAGVTQTPRYLIKTRGQQVTLSCSPISGHRSVSWYQQTPGQGLQFLFEYFSETQRNKGNFPGRFSGRQFSNSRSEMNVSTLELGDSALYLCASSYGEEEAFFGQGTRLTVV.

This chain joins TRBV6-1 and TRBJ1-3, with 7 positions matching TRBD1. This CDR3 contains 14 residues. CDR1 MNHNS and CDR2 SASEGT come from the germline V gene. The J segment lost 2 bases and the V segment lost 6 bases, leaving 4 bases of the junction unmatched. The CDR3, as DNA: TGTGCCAGCAGGCGGGACAGAGCTGGAAACACCATATATTTT. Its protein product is CASRRDRAGNTIYF.

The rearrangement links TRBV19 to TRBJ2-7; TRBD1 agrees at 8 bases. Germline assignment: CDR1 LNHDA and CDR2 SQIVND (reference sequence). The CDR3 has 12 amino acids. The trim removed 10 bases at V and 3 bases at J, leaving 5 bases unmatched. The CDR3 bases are TGTGCCACCGTTGACAGGGGCTACGAGCAGTACTTC. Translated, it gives CATVDRGYEQYF.

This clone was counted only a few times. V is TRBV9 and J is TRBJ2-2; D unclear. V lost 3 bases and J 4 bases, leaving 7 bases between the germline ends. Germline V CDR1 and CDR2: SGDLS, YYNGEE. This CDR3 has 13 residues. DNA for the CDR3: TGTGCCAGCAGCGAGTCGGGCACCGGGGAGCTGTTTTTT. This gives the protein CASSESGTGELFF.